The rows below give T cell receptor beta chains drawn from one sample of a study of blood T cell repertoires in COVID-19. The protocol was immunoSEQ multiplex PCR, while the TCRdb copy is restricted to in-frame clones and leaves out a portion. The sample has roughly 120,000 clones, about 85% seen once. Sequencing used peripheral blood. These receptors all come from a human donor in a cohort sampled during active COVID-19. CDR3s include the opening cysteine and the closing phenylalanine or tryptophan. D genes are given only for firm matches. The size entry is marked missing in some rows and otherwise reads once, few, many or a size class.

CDR3nt | CDR3aa | v_gene | abundance | j_gene | d_gene
TGTGCCAGCTCACCATTCGTAGCGGGCGTTCTCGAGCAGTACTTC | CASSPFVAGVLEQYF | TRBV18 | NA | TRBJ2-7 | TRBD2
TGTGCTAGTGGTCCGGGACAGGGGGCGCGGGAGCAGTACTTC | CASGPGQGAREQYF | TRBV12-5 | few | TRBJ2-7 | TRBD1
TGTGCCAGCAGCTCCAAATTACCAACTAGCGGGAGCCACGAGCAGTACTTC | CASSSKLPTSGSHEQYF | TRBV7-8 | NA | TRBJ2-7 | TRBD2
TGTGCCAGCAGCTTCTGGGGCGGGGAAGGGGATACGCAGTATTTT | CASSFWGGEGDTQYF | TRBV7-2 | NA | TRBJ2-3 | NA
TGCGCCAGCAGCCAAGGACTAGCGGGGGGCCCCTACAATGAGCAGTTCTTC | CASSQGLAGGPYNEQFF | TRBV4-1 | NA | TRBJ2-1 | TRBD2
TGTGCCAGCTCACCACCCCCGGCAGATACGCAGTATTTT | CASSPPPADTQYF | TRBV18 | once | TRBJ2-3 | NA
TGTGCCAGCAGCCAGAGCGAGTTGGGCTACACCTTC | CASSQSELGYTF | TRBV14 | NA | TRBJ1-2 | NA
TGTGCCAGCAGCACTTACAGGGGTTCCCTACTAGGTGGAAACACCATATATTTT | CASSTYRGSLLGGNTIYF | TRBV5-5 | NA | TRBJ1-3 | TRBD1
TGTGCCAGCAGGCCTACAGGGGGCAACGAGCAGTACTTC | CASRPTGGNEQYF | TRBV6-5 | NA | TRBJ2-7 | TRBD1
TGTGCCAGCAGCCAACCGACAGGGGGCGAGGGAGACGACACTGAAGCTTTCTTT | CASSQPTGGEGDDTEAFF | TRBV7-9 | NA | TRBJ1-1 | TRBD1
TGTGCCAGCAGGGTCGGGACTAGCGGCACCGGGGAGCTGTTTTTT | CASRVGTSGTGELFF | TRBV6-5 | NA | TRBJ2-2 | TRBD2
TGTGCCAGCAGTTACTCTTACAGGGGCGGGCAGCCCCAGCATTTT | CASSYSYRGGQPQHF | TRBV6-5 | NA | TRBJ1-5 | TRBD1
TGTGCCAGTAGTGAAGCGGGGTTAGCCTATTCACCCCTCCACTTT | CASSEAGLAYSPLHF | TRBV19 | NA | TRBJ1-6 | NA
TGTGCCAGCACAGGAAGGGGTTCACCCCTCCACTTT | CASTGRGSPLHF | TRBV6-5 | NA | TRBJ1-6 | NA
TGTGCCAGCAGCTTAGGCCAGACAGCGAACACTGAAGCTTTCTTT | CASSLGQTANTEAFF | TRBV11-2 | once | TRBJ1-1 | NA
TGCGCCAGCAGCTTTGAGGGAACTAATGAAAAACTGTTTTTT | CASSFEGTNEKLFF | TRBV5-1 | NA | TRBJ1-4 | NA
TGTGCCAGCAGACCGGGGGGTTACGAGGGCTACACCTTC | CASRPGGYEGYTF | TRBV6-5 | NA | TRBJ1-2 | NA
TGTGCCAGCAGCTTGGATAGCGGAACCTACGAGCAGTACTTC | CASSLDSGTYEQYF | TRBV5-4 | NA | TRBJ2-7 | NA
TGTGCCAGCAGTTTAACAGGGGTCCCCTACGAGCAGTACTTC | CASSLTGVPYEQYF | TRBV28 | NA | TRBJ2-7 | TRBD1
TGTGCCAGCAGCCCCGGGACTCAATCACCCCTCCACTTT | CASSPGTQSPLHF | TRBV11-3 | NA | TRBJ1-6 | NA
TGTGCCAGTAGTATTAGACAGGGGCACTCCTACGAGCAGTACTTC | CASSIRQGHSYEQYF | TRBV19 | NA | TRBJ2-7 | TRBD1
TGCGCCAGCAGCGACGGACAGGGGGCGAACACCGGGGAGCTGTTTTTT | CASSDGQGANTGELFF | TRBV5-1 | NA | TRBJ2-2 | TRBD1
TGTGCCAGCACCTCTCTGGGACAGCCGTCCTCCTACGAGCAGTACTTC | CASTSLGQPSSYEQYF | TRBV28 | NA | TRBJ2-7 | TRBD1
TGTGCCAGCAGCCAAGATCTTGCACGGGATGAGCAGTTCTTC | CASSQDLARDEQFF | TRBV14 | NA | TRBJ2-1 | NA
TGTGCCAGTAGCCCCCTTAGCTCCTATAATTCACCCCTCCACTTT | CASSPLSSYNSPLHF | TRBV19 | NA | TRBJ1-6 | NA
TGTGCCAGCAGTGATTACCAGGTTAGCTCCTACGAGCAGTACTTC | CASSDYQVSSYEQYF | TRBV2 | NA | TRBJ2-7 | NA
TGTGCCAGCAGCCCACCAGGGGGCGTAAACACCATATATTTT | CASSPPGGVNTIYF | TRBV7-2 | NA | TRBJ1-3 | TRBD1
TGTGCCACCGGGAGGGGAACAGATACGCAGTATTTT | CATGRGTDTQYF | TRBV19 | NA | TRBJ2-3 | TRBD2
TGTGCCAGCAGTTACGCAGGGGTCTATGGCTACACCTTC | CASSYAGVYGYTF | TRBV6-5 | NA | TRBJ1-2 | NA
TGTGCCAGCAGCTTAGATGGACTAGCGGGGGGGCGCGGGGAGCTGTTTTTT | CASSLDGLAGGRGELFF | TRBV11-2 | few | TRBJ2-2 | TRBD2
TGTGCCAGCAGCCGTCGACAGGCGCCGAGCTACACCTTC | CASSRRQAPSYTF | TRBV3-1/TRBV3-2 | NA | TRBJ1-2 | NA
TGTGCCAGCAGCTTGAGGACAGGGGGTAATCATGGCTACACCTTC | CASSLRTGGNHGYTF | TRBV11-1 | NA | TRBJ1-2 | TRBD1
TGTGCCTGGAGTCCGGCAGGGGGGAACGGGGAGCTGTTTTTT | CAWSPAGGNGELFF | TRBV30 | NA | TRBJ2-2 | NA
TGTGCCAGCAGCTTACAGGGGGCGGGTGGCTACACCTTC | CASSLQGAGGYTF | TRBV7-6 | NA | TRBJ1-2 | TRBD1
TGTGCCAGCAGCCGGACAGGGGCGGGAGGCTACACCTTC | CASSRTGAGGYTF | TRBV5-4 | NA | TRBJ1-2 | TRBD1
TGTGCCAGCAAACGTAGCGGACTAAGCACAGATACGCAGTATTTT | CASKRSGLSTDTQYF | TRBV9 | NA | TRBJ2-3 | NA
TGTGCCAGCACCCCAAGGGGGAGAGGACAGTGGAACACTGAAGCTTTCTTT | CASTPRGRGQWNTEAFF | TRBV13 | once | TRBJ1-1 | NA
TGTGCCAGCAGCCCTCAGGGGAATTCACCCCTCCACTTT | CASSPQGNSPLHF | TRBV11-2 | NA | TRBJ1-6 | NA
TGTGCCAGCAGTTCGGGAGGCACCGGGAACACTGAAGCTTTCTTT | CASSSGGTGNTEAFF | TRBV28 | NA | TRBJ1-1 | NA
TGTGCCATCAGTGAGGCCGGGACAGACGTTAGGCCCCAGCATTTT | CAISEAGTDVRPQHF | TRBV10-3 | NA | TRBJ1-5 | TRBD1
TGTGCCTGGAACCAAGGCCAAGGGGAAGTCGACGAGCAGTACTTC | CAWNQGQGEVDEQYF | TRBV30 | NA | TRBJ2-7 | NA
TGTGCCAGCAGTACAACAATGAACACTGAAGCTTTCTTT | CASSTTMNTEAFF | TRBV6-4 | NA | TRBJ1-1 | NA
TGTGCCAGCAGTCCGGACAGGGGGCGCGAGCAGTACTTC | CASSPDRGREQYF | TRBV7-9 | NA | TRBJ2-7 | TRBD1
TGTGCCAGCTCACCAGGGACAGGGAATTCACCCCTCCACTTT | CASSPGTGNSPLHF | TRBV18 | NA | TRBJ1-6 | TRBD1
TGTGCCAGCAGTTTATTCCCAGGGGAAGCTTTCTTT | CASSLFPGEAFF | TRBV12-3/TRBV12-4 | NA | TRBJ1-1 | NA
TGTGCCACCAGCAGGACCTACAGGTCTGAGAAAGAGACCCAGTACTTC | CATSRTYRSEKETQYF | TRBV15 | NA | TRBJ2-5 | NA